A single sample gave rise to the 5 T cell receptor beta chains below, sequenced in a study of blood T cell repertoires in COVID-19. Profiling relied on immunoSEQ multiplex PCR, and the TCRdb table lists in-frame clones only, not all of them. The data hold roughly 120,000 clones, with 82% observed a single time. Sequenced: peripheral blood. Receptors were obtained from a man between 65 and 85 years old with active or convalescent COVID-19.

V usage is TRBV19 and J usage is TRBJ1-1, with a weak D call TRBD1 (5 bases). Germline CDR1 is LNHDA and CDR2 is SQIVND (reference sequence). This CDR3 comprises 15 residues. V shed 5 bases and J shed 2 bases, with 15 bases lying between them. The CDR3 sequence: CASSVQGRGNTEAFF. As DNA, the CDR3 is TGTGCCAGTAGTGTCCAGGGTAGGGGTAACACTGAAGCTTTCTTT.

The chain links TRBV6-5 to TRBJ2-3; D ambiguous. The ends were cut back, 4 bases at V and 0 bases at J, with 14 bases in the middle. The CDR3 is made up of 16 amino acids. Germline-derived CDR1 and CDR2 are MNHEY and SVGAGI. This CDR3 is CASSLIGRSSTDTQYF. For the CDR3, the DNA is TGTGCCAGCAGTTTAATTGGGCGAAGTAGCACAGATACGCAGTATTTT.

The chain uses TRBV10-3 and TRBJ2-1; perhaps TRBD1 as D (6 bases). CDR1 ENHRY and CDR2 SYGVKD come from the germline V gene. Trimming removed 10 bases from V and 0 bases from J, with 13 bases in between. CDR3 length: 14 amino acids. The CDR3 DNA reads TGTGCCACCCTGGACAGCGTCTCCTACAATGAGCAGTTCTTC. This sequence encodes CATLDSVSYNEQFF.

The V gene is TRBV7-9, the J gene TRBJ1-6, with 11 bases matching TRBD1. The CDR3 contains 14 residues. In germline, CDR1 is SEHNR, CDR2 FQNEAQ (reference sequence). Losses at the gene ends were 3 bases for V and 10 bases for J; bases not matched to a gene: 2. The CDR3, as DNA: TGTGCCAGCAGCTTGGGACAGGGGGGGTCACCCCTCCACTTT. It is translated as CASSLGQGGSPLHF. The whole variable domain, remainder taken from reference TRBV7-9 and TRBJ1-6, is DTGVSQNPRHKITKRGQNVTFRCDPISEHNRLYWYRQTLGQGPEFLTYFQNEAQLEKSRLLSDRFSAERPKGSFSTLEIQRTEQGDSAMYLCASSLGQGGSPLHFGNGTRLTVT.

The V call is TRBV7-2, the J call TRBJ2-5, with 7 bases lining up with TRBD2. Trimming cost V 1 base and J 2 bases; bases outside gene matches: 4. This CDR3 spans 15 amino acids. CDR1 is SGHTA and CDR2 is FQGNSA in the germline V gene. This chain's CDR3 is CASSLVRGSQETQYF. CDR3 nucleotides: TGTGCCAGCAGCTTAGTGCGGGGGAGTCAAGAGACCCAGTACTTC.